This TCR beta chain is from a study of vaccination and CD4 T cells after COVID-19. This clonotype was counted a few times. Its antigen is undetermined. Sequenced with the Oncomine TCR Beta short-read assay was DNA taken from cultured CD4+ T cells. TCRdb independently ran MiXCR on the PCR reads; one entry per CDR3 protein. The repertoire has about 25,000 distinct CDR3 sequences, approximately 49% of them found once; the top ten carry about 5.9%. Treatment of the sample: roughly 10-day PBMC culture with coronavirus spike peptide pools or control peptides (ViraFEST assay). V lost 5 bases to trimming and J lost 6 bases; unmatched junction nucleotides: 7. The length of the CDR3 is 15 residues. Germline V gene lookup returns CDR1 SEHNR and CDR2 FQNEAQ (reference sequence).

The V call is TRBV7-9, the J call TRBJ1-6, with 7 bases that match TRBD1. The sequence was obtained from a human donor who had recovered from COVID-19. The sample consisted of CD4+ T cells from blood, cultured in vitro. This chain's CDR3 is CASSPRQGSNSPLHF. Here the CDR3 DNA reads TGTGCCAGCAGCCCGAGACAGGGCAGTAATTCACCCCTCCACTTT.